This TCR beta chain was sequenced during a study of regulatory and conventional T cells in RAG deficiency. Whole-study findings and limits: Compared with controls, unique Treg TCR beta sequences dropped around 100-fold in Omenn syndrome and CID/AS. Patient subsets had shorter CDR3s; Omenn Treg-Tconv overlap exceeded 85%.

Conventional CD4+ T cells were sorted from blood as CD25-low CD127-high cells. TCRdb keeps only in-frame clones here, not all; method: immunoSEQ multiplex PCR. Altogether about 30,000 clones are present, approximately 96% being singletons, with the ten largest covering approximately 0.35%. Germline V gene sequence: CDR1 MNHEY, CDR2 SVGAGI. Germline trimming cut 6 bases from V and 8 bases from J; bases unmatched to any gene: 9. This CDR3 has 15 residues. With regard to this clone: Its antigen is still unknown.

The same data also went into a second study, on regulatory T cells. That source reports: Amplification used 52 TRBV primers and 13 TRBJ primers.

The clonotype comes from a human donor in good health. The sequenced sample was CD25- CD4+ T cells sorted from blood. The rearrangement uses TRBV6-5 and TRBJ2-1, with 11 bases lining up with TRBD1. The CDR3: CASSYRDRGSHEQFF. CDR3 sequence (DNA): TGTGCCAGCAGCTATCGGGACAGGGGGTCCCATGAGCAGTTCTTC.